The 2 T cell receptor beta chains reported below all come from one sample, sequenced in a study of CD8 T cells in Susac syndrome. An input of roughly 0.45 to 1 ug of RNA was subjected to reverse transcription using random hexamers. From the immunoSEQ multiplex PCR reads, TCRdb called clonotypes with MiXCR, one entry per CDR3 protein. The table shows about 130,000 distinct CDR3 sequences, with roughly 94% occurring only once. The sample was CD4+ T cells from PBMCs. These receptors all come from a human donor with multiple sclerosis.

The chain employs TRBV7-2 and TRBJ2-7; D remains ambiguous. The germline V gene has CDR1 SGHTA and CDR2 FQGNSA. The CDR3 loop spans 15 amino acids. Trimming removed 1 base at V and 1 base at J, with 11 bases between. The CDR3 bases are TGTGCCAGCAGCTTAGACGGCTACGGGTCCTACGAGCAGTACTTC. Translation gives CASSLDGYGSYEQYF. Combining the CDR3 with reference TRBV7-2 and TRBJ2-7 gives the whole variable domain GAGVSQSPSNKVTEKGKDVELRCDPISGHTALYWYRQSLGQGLEFLIYFQGNSAPDKSGLPSDRFSAERTGGSVSTLTIQRTQQEDSAVYLCASSLDGYGSYEQYFGPGTRLTVT.

V gene TRBV4-3 combines with J gene TRBJ2-2, with a weak D call TRBD2 (6 bases). Germline CDR1 and CDR2: LGHNA and YSLEER. Trimming cost V 0 bases and J 7 bases, with 12 bases left between them. The length of the CDR3 is 15 residues. CDR3 DNA: TGCGCCAGCAGCCAAGATCTTGGAGGGAACGGGGAGCTGTTTTTT. Its translation is CASSQDLGGNGELFF.